The present entry profiles one T cell receptor beta chain with its context. Its antigen remains unknown. The data derive from a study of cytomegalovirus exposure and HLA in healthy donors. General study findings and limits: The study labeled 164 TCR beta chains cytomegalovirus-associated. A later examination showed that TCR association rates differed by HLA locus, with DRB1 most and HLA-C fewest. In all likelihood, a cluster of highly shared sequence variants was a sequencing artifact. Several of the most significant clusters appeared linked to common viral pathogens, based on a later analysis.

Trimming cost V 3 bases and J 1 base, with 19 bases left between them. This CDR3 is 18 amino acids long. Germline V CDR1 and CDR2: KGHSH, LQKENI. PCR amplification relied on 60 Vbeta primers (plus 13 Jbeta primers). Sequencing was performed with immunoSEQ multiplex PCR; in TCRdb, only in-frame clones are kept and a portion is missing. The sample lists 40,000 or so clones; 76% were seen once. The V call is TRBV18, the J call TRBJ1-5; D not resolved. The specimen sequenced was PBMCs. The source is a woman in her twenties or thirties in good health and CMV-seropositive. The chain's CDR3 is CASSPQASLGRSNQPQHF. The DNA of the CDR3 is TGTGCCAGCTCACCTCAGGCGTCTTTGGGTCGAAGCAATCAGCCCCAGCATTTT.